This T cell receptor beta chain was documented in a study of neurological immune-mediated disorders. Study results and caveats: The repertoires of 18 of 34 multiple sclerosis patients were placed by phylogenetic grouping in a single related-CDR3 cluster, which may be a signature. Because no CDR3 amino acid sequences were shared across subjects by expanded clones, private repertoires were suggested in all groups.

This clonotype occurred many times. Its cognate antigen is unknown. cDNA synthesis was performed by 5'RACE with 10-nucleotide random UMIs. TCRdb ran MiXCR on the 5' RACE reads and lists one entry per CDR3 protein. The data hold over 45,000 distinct CDR3 sequences, with approximately 5.8% observed a single time. The CDR3 length is 12 residues. Trimming cost V 6 bases and J 7 bases, with 13 bases left between them. CDR1 and CDR2 from the germline V gene are DFQATT and SNEGSKA (reference sequence). The receptor's source is a woman aged 18-29 years with multiple sclerosis. This sequence joins TRBV20-1 and TRBJ2-4; maybe TRBD2 (5 bases). Sequenced input: CD4+ T cells from blood. CDR3 sequence reads: CSASLRGNIQYF. CDR3 bases: TGCAGTGCCTCCCTTAGAGGGAACATTCAGTACTTC.